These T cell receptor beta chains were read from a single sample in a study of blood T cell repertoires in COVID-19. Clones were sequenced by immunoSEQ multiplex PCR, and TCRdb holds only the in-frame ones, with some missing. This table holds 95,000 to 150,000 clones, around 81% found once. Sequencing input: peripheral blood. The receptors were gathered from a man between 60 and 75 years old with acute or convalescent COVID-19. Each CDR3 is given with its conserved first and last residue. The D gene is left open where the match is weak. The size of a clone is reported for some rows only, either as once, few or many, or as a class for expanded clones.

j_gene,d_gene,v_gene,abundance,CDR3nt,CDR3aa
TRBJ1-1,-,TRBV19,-,TGTGCCAGTAGACCGGACAGACGGAACACTGAAGCTTTCTTT,CASRPDRRNTEAFF
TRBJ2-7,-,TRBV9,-,TGTGCCAGCAGCGTAGAAGTAAGCGCTCGGAACGAGCAGTACTTC,CASSVEVSARNEQYF
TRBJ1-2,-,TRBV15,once,TGTGCCACCAGCACCTCAATAGCTAACTATGGCTACACCTTC,CATSTSIANYGYTF
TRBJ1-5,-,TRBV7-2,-,TGTGCCAGCAGCTTAGTTTCCTACCAGCCCCAGCATTTT,CASSLVSYQPQHF
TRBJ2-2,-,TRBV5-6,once,TGTGCCAGCAGCTACAGGGCCGGCACCGGGGAGCTGTTTTTT,CASSYRAGTGELFF
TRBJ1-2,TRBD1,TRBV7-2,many,TGTGCCAGCAGTCGCTTGGGGACAGCCGGCTACACCTTC,CASSRLGTAGYTF
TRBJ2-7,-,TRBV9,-,TGTGCCAGCAGCGTAGCTGGTCAGGGCCTCTACGAGCAGTACTTC,CASSVAGQGLYEQYF
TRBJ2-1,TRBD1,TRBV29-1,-,TGCAGCGTTGATGGCCAGGGGGACTACAATGAGCAGTTCTTC,CSVDGQGDYNEQFF
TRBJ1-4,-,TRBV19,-,TGTGCCAGTAGTGGCTCAGGGGTGCAGGAAAAACTGTTTTTT,CASSGSGVQEKLFF
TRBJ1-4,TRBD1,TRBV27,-,TGTGCCAGCAGTGCGAACAGGGGCACTAATGAAAAACTGTTTTTT,CASSANRGTNEKLFF
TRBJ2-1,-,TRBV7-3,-,TGTGCCAGCAGCCCCCGAGGGGGCTCCTACAATGAGCAGTTCTTC,CASSPRGGSYNEQFF
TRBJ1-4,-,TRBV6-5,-,TGTGCCAGCCAAACCGGGTCTCCAACTAATGAAAAACTGTTTTTT,CASQTGSPTNEKLFF
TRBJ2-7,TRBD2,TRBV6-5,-,TGTGCCAGCAGCCGTCCCGGGGTGGGAGGGGTAGAGCAGTACTTC,CASSRPGVGGVEQYF
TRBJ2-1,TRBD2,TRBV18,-,TGTGCCAGCTCACGAGGACTAGCCTCCAATGAGCAGTTCTTC,CASSRGLASNEQFF
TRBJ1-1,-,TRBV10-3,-,TGTGCCATCAGTGCCGGCAGGATGGGCACTGAAGCTTTCTTT,CAISAGRMGTEAFF
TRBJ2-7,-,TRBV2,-,TGTGCCAGCACGGCGGTTGGGGCATCCTACGAGCAGTACTTC,CASTAVGASYEQYF
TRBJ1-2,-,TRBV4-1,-,TGCGCCAGCAGCCAACTTGGCGCGGGTCCCTATGGCTACACCTTC,CASSQLGAGPYGYTF
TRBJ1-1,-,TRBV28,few,TGTGCCAGCAGTGGGGCGCGGTGGGCTGAAGCTTTCTTT,CASSGARWAEAFF
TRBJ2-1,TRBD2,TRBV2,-,TGTGCCAGCGGGACTAGCGGGAATAAGGTTGAGCAGTTCTTC,CASGTSGNKVEQFF